This T cell receptor (beta chain) was sequenced in a study of blood T cell repertoires in COVID-19 (TCRdb year 2020). In terms of the full investigation: The collaborator samples originated in the United States, Italy and Spain and spanned the acute and convalescent phases of COVID-19. A de-identified subject ID, COVID-19 status, age in years and sex were almost always included in the sample metadata. Where HLA class I and class II types were available, the types were taken from metadata supplied by the sample provider, not from assay-based typing. Subjects who had been exposed to COVID-19, were actively infected with it, or had recovered from it provided the deeply sampled blood TCRbeta repertoires that made up the dataset. A freely available public database, intended as a resource for researchers studying the immune response to SARS-CoV-2, is where the repertoires were released. The material from the prospective study consisted of cDNA or gDNA derived from T cells, B-cell-depleted T cells, or PBMCs. Samples were obtained from the ongoing ImmuneRACE study (first 160 participants) and from approximately 1,200 subjects provided by 6 global collaborators.

The immunoSEQ Assay, a bias-controlled multiplex PCR, was used to amplify TCRbeta CDR3 regions from genomic DNA. Regarding the original processing steps: The number of nucleated cells in each sample was estimated from the amplification of reference gene primers within the assay. To quantify the absolute abundance of each unique TCRbeta CDR3 rearrangement, sequence reads were collapsed and filtered. Productive Simpson clonality was computed per sample as the square root of Simpson's diversity index over productive rearrangements. In its TCRdb copy, this immuneACCESS table keeps in-frame sequences only and misses some clones. Where compared with another copy, unresolved V genes explain less than half of these, and the others have no known cause. That table furnishes V, J and clone size, whereas the DNA furnished D and trimming. The sample profile shows 35,000 to 40,000 clones; more than 70% of them were found once. The ten largest clones add up to roughly 12% of the sample.

V is shortened by 1 base, J by 6 bases, and the region joining them spans 9 bases. The CDR3 measures 13 amino acids from cysteine to phenylalanine. The kept DNA is CDR3 alone, 39 bases in frame from the first base. The germline V gene (reference sequence) gives CDR1 as GTSNPN and CDR2 as SVGIG. The collaborating institutions used their own protocols to collect whole blood in K2EDTA tubes. Collaborator samples were shipped for TCRbeta analysis as frozen whole blood, isolated PBMCs, or DNA extracted from either sample type. As concerns this clone: No cognate antigen has been identified for it. One base away there is no much larger clone; base qualities are not given.

Results the study describes overall, beyond this receptor: The amount of clinical and demographic metadata varied by source and participant and was provided uncurated.

The source material was peripheral blood. The sequence came from a man in his 60s with active COVID-19. The chain links TRBV30 with TRBJ1-4; the D gene lacks a confident call. The CDR3 amino acid sequence is: CAWSGVEDEKLFF. The DNA sequence is as follows: TGTGCCTGGAGTGGCGTCGAGGATGAAAAACTGTTTTTT.